The text below deals with one TCR beta chain. The data stem from a study of shared clonotypes between healthy human individuals. The data were produced by immunoSEQ multiplex PCR, yet TCRdb's version contains in-frame clones alone and is incomplete. The sample carries some 2 million clones, roughly 95% recorded once. Positive CCR7 selection of CD45RO-negative cells yielded the naive CD8 cells, and terminally differentiated effector memory CD45RA+ cells were excluded. Germline loops: CDR1 SGHDT, CDR2 YYEEEE. The CDR3 has 12 amino acids. V lost 4 bases, J lost 7 bases, and 11 bases lay in between. Sample: naive CD8+ T cells sorted from blood. The clonotype comes from a man in his late teens or twenties in good health. The chain joins TRBV5-6 to TRBJ1-1; D not resolved. The DNA for the CDR3 is TGTGCCAGCAGCCTTGACCCAGGTGAAGCTTTCTTT. It specifies CASSLDPGEAFF.